This T cell receptor (beta chain) was sequenced for a study of blood T cell repertoires in COVID-19 (dated by TCRdb to 2020 to 2021). With regard to the full study: Samples from collaborators originated in the United States, Italy and Spain and spanned both the acute and convalescent phases of COVID-19. The samples were drawn from two sources: the first 160 participants of the ongoing ImmuneRACE study, and some 1,300 subjects contributed by 6 global collaborators. Where HLA class I and class II types were available, the types were taken from metadata supplied by the sample provider, not from assay-based typing. Deeply sampled blood TCRbeta repertoires from subjects exposed to, actively infected with, or recovered from COVID-19 were included in the dataset. The prospective study material was composed of cDNA or gDNA derived from T cells, B-cell-depleted T cells, or PBMCs. A de-identified subject ID, COVID-19 status, age in years and sex were almost always included in the sample metadata. The repertoires were released in a freely available public database meant as a resource for research on the immune response to SARS-CoV-2.

Participants in the prospective study were aged about 18 to 95 years, lived in 24 United States geographic areas, and enrolled through a virtual design. Cohort assignment in the prospective study relied on participant-reported clinical history from a screening survey and a study questionnaire. Recovered participants in ImmuneRACE Cohort 3 were defined as having two consecutive negative NP/OP PCR tests, clearance from a healthcare professional, or resolution of symptoms. In the prospective study, whole blood, serum and a nasopharyngeal or oropharyngeal swab were collected from each participant by mobile phlebotomists. Additional blood draws and questionnaires over an approximately 2-month period could optionally be provided by prospective study participants. Blood samples from the prospective study were shipped frozen or at room temperature prior to DNA extraction. Including the terminal cysteine and phenylalanine, the CDR3 comprises 16 residues. The DNA shown is the 48-base CDR3, in frame from base 1. From V the trimming removes 3 bases and from J it removes 3 bases, while the gene matches leave 10 bases of the junction unaccounted for. As encoded in the germline V gene, CDR1 is SGHTA while CDR2 is FQGNSA.

TCRbeta CDR3 regions were amplified from genomic DNA using the immunoSEQ Assay, a bias-controlled multiplex PCR. Per the original workflow: Within the assay, amplification of reference gene primers was used to estimate how many nucleated cells each sample contained. Sequence reads were collapsed and filtered to measure the absolute abundance of every unique TCRbeta CDR3 rearrangement. For each sample, productive Simpson clonality was calculated as the square root of Simpson's diversity index across productive rearrangements. Held by TCRdb, this immuneACCESS table contains in-frame sequences only and omits some clones. Under half of the omission traces to an unresolved V gene where checked; the cause of the rest is unknown. The V and J calls and clone size are taken from that table; D and trimming were inferred from the DNA. The sample table shows 350,000 to 450,000 clones, and 75% to 90% are seen once. Clones ranked in the top ten supply approximately 5.4% of the sample.

The research as a whole found: How much clinical and demographic metadata was included differed by source and by participant, and the metadata was provided uncurated.

Details on this clone: Its antigen specificity is not known. Base qualities are not provided; no much larger clone lies one nucleotide away.

The TCR comes from a woman aged 45-59 years who had recovered from COVID-19. The chain links TRBV7-2 with TRBJ2-7, and TRBD2 aligns with 8 junction nucleotides. Specimen: PBMCs or T cells enriched from blood (not recorded which). The DNA is as follows: TGTGCCAGCAGCTTCGGGAGGGGGTTTCTGAACTACGAGCAGTACTTC. The resulting protein is CASSFGRGFLNYEQYF.